Reported below is one T cell receptor beta chain. These data come from a study of blood T cell repertoires in COVID-19. Overall study: Specimens from acute and convalescent COVID-19 originated in the United States, Italy and Spain. T cells, B-cell-depleted T cells, or PBMCs supplied cDNA or gDNA.

The authors' processing: Quantification of nucleated cells was approximated via reference gene primer amplification. Libraries were prepared by immunoSEQ multiplex PCR; TCRdb keeps only in-frame clonotypes and omits some of them. V and J calls and clone size are as listed in that table; D and trimming were resolved from the DNA. The sample holds some 34,000 clones, 85% seen once. This CDR3 has 17 residues. Looked up from germline, CDR1 is SGDLS and CDR2 is YYNGEE. The germline V and J ends were trimmed by 0 bases and 4 bases, with 19 bases remaining between them. The TCR comes from a human donor in a cohort sampled during active COVID-19. The rearrangement links TRBV9 to TRBJ1-2; unclear D gene. Sequences were obtained from peripheral blood. As DNA, the CDR3 is TGTGCCAGCAGCGTAGGGTCCTACCCTCGGGTAGGCTATGGCTACACCTTC. Translated: CASSVGSYPRVGYGYTF.